The text below deals with one T cell receptor (beta chain). The V segment lost 0 bases and the J segment 2 bases; nucleotides outside the gene matches: 11. CDR1 is SGHNT and CDR2 is YYREEE in the germline V gene (reference sequence). The CDR3 consists of 17 residues. The data stem from a study of T-cell memory formation after mild COVID-19. TCRdb itself ran the 5' RACE reads through MiXCR, one entry per CDR3 protein. The sample consists of 90,000 to 120,000 distinct CDR3 sequences, about 15% of them appearing once. The clonotype originates from a man aged 18-30 years who had mild COVID-19 (a few samples of this study predate the infection). Cell type and time point are not known. The chain has TRBV5-4 and TRBJ2-7; TRBD2 aligns across 7 bases. What was sequenced was PBMCs or a T cell subset sorted from them (not recorded which). Written as DNA, the CDR3 is TGTGCCAGCAGCTTGGCAGTTGGGAGGGGACCAGCCTACGAGCAGTACTTC. It translates to CASSLAVGRGPAYEQYF. The full variable domain, in which reference TRBV5-4 and TRBJ2-7 provide the parts outside the CDR3, is ETGVTQSPTHLIKTRGQQVTLRCSSQSGHNTVSWYQQALGQGPQFIFQYYREEENGRGNFPPRFSGLQFPNYSSELNVNALELDDSALYLCASSLAVGRGPAYEQYFGPGTRLTVT.